This T cell receptor beta chain was identified in a study of T cell repertoires in cytomegalovirus infection. Looking at the study overall: Indications of both CMV infection and matching HLA type were provided by public TCR beta signatures. Study-level points and caveats: Cumulative public TCR beta family frequency identified carriers of CMV plus the relevant HLA. In two of eight donors, the top clonotype was HLA-C-restricted CMV-specific.

One entry per CDR3 protein, called by TCRdb with MiXCR from the reads. Of 290,000 or so distinct CDR3 sequences listed, around 9.6% are singletons. Germline lookup yields CDR1 SGHAT and CDR2 FQNNGV. V lost 5 bases to trimming and J lost 3 bases; unmatched junction nucleotides: 5. The CDR3 totals 14 residues. In its sample, this clonotype was seen a few times. Antigen specificity is unknown. A read error may explain this, as a much larger clone is one base away. Sequencing was carried out using PBMCs. This sequence was found in a human donor in good health (CMV status not recorded). Some clones in this sample may be carry-over from other donors' samples. This chain joins TRBV11-2 and TRBJ2-5; 8 bases match TRBD1. The CDR3 region is CASSPRTGKETQYF. In DNA form, the CDR3 reads TGTGCCAGCAGCCCCCGGACAGGGAAAGAGACCCAGTACTTC. The entire variable domain, with the rest obtained from reference TRBV11-2 and TRBJ2-5, is as follows: EAGVAQSPRYKIIEKRQSVAFWCNPISGHATLYWYQQILGQGPKLLIQFQNNGVVDDSQLPKDRFSAERLKGVDSTLKIQPAKLEDSAVYLCASSPRTGKETQYFGPGTRLLVL.